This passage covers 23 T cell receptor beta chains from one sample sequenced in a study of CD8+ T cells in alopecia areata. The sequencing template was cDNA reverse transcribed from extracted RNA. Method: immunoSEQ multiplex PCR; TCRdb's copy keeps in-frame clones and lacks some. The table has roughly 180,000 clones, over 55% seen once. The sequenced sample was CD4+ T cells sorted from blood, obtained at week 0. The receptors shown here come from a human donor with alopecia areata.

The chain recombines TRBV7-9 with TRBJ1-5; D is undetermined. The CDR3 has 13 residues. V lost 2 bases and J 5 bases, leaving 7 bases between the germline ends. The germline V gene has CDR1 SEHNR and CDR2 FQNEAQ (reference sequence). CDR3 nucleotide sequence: TGTGCCAGCAGCTTAACCACGGATCAGCCCCAGCATTTT. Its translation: CASSLTTDQPQHF. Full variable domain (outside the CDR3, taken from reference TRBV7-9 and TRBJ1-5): DTGVSQNPRHKITKRGQNVTFRCDPISEHNRLYWYRQTLGQGPEFLTYFQNEAQLEKSRLLSDRFSAERPKGSFSTLEIQRTEQGDSAMYLCASSLTTDQPQHFGDGTRLSIL.

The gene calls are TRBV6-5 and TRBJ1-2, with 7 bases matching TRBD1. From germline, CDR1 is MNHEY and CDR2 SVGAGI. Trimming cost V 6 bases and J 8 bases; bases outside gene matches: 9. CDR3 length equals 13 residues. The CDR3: CASSQDRTGGYTF. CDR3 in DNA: TGTGCCAGCAGCCAAGACAGGACAGGAGGCTACACCTTC.

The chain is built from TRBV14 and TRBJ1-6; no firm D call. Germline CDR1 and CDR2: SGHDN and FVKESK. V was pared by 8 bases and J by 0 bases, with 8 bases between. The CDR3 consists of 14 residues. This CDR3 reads CASSTASYNSPLHF. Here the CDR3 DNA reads TGTGCCAGCTCTACAGCCTCCTATAATTCACCCCTCCACTTT.

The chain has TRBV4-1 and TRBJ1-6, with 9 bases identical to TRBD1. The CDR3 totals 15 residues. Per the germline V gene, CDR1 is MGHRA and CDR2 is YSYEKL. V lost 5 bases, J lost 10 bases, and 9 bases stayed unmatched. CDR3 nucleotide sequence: TGCGCCAGCAGCTACGGGACAGGGAACAGATCACCCCTCCACTTT. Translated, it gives CASSYGTGNRSPLHF.

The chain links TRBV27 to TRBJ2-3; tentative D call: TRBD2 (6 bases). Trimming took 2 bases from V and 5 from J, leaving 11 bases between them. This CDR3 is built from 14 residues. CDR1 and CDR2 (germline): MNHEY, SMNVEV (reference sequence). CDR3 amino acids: CASSLTGVGDTQYF. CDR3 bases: TGTGCCAGCAGTTTAACGGGGGTAGGAGATACGCAGTATTTT.

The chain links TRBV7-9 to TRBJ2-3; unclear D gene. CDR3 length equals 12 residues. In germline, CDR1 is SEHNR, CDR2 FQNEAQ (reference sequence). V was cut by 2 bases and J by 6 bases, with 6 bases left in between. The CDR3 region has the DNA TGTGCCAGCAGCTTACGGCTCGATACGCAGTATTTT. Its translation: CASSLRLDTQYF.

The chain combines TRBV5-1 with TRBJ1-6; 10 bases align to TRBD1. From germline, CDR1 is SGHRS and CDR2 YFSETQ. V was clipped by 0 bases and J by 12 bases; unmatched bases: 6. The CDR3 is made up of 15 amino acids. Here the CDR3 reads CASSLDGTGDLPLHF. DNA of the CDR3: TGCGCCAGCAGCTTGGATGGGACAGGGGACCTACCCCTCCACTTT. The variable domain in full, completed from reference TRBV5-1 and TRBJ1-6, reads KAGVTQTPRYLIKTRGQQVTLSCSPISGHRSVSWYQQTPGQGLQFLFEYFSETQRNKGNFPGRFSGRQFSNSRSEMNVSTLELGDSALYLCASSLDGTGDLPLHFGNGTRLTVT.

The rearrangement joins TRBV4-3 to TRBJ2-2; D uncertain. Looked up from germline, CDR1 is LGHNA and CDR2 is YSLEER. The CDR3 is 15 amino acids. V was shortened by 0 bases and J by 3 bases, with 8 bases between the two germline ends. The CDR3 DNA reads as TGCGCCAGCAGCCAAGAACACGGTTACACCGGGGAGCTGTTTTTT. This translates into CASSQEHGYTGELFF.

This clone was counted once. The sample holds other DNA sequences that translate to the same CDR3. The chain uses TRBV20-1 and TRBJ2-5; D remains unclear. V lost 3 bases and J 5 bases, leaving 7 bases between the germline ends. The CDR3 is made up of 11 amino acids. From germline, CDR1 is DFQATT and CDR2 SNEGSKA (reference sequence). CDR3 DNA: TGCAGTGCTAGGGCTCTGGAGACCCAGTACTTC. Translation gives CSARALETQYF.

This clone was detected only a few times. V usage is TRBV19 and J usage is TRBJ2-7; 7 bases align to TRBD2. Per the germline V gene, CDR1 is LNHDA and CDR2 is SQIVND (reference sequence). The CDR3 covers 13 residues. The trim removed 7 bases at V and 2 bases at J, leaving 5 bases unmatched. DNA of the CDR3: TGTGCCAGTACGGGGGGACCTACCTACGAGCAGTACTTC. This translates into CASTGGPTYEQYF.

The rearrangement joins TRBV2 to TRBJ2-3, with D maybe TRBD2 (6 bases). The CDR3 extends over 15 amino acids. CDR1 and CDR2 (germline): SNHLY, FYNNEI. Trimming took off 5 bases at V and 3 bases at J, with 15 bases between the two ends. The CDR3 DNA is TGTGCCAGCAGTCTCAGGTCGGGGGAAACAGATACGCAGTATTTT. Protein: CASSLRSGETDTQYF.

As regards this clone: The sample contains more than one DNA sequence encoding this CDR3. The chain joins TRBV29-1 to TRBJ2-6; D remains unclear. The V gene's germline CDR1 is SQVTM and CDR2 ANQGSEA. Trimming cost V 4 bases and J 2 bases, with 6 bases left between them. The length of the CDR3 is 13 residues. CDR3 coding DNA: TGCAGCGTTGCCACGACTGGGGCCAACGTCCTGACTTTC. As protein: CSVATTGANVLTF.

The CDR3: CASRFRDRDNTEAFF. Here the CDR3 DNA reads TGTGCCAGCAGGTTTCGGGACAGGGATAACACTGAAGCTTTCTTT. V gene TRBV27 combines with J gene TRBJ1-1; 9 nucleotides match TRBD1. The CDR3 consists of 15 residues. Trimming at V came to 6 bases and at J to 2 bases, leaving 7 bases not matched to a gene. Germline V gene lookup returns CDR1 MNHEY and CDR2 SMNVEV (reference sequence).

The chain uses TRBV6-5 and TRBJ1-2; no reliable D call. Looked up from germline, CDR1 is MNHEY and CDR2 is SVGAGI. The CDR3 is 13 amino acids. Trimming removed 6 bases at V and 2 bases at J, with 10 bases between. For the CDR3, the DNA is TGTGCCAGCAGGAGGGAATCGAACTATGGCTACACCTTC. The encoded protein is CASRRESNYGYTF.

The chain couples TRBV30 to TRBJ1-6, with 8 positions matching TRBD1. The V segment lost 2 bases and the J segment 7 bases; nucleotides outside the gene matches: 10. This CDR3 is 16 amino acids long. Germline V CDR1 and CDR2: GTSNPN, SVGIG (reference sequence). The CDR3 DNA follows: TGTGCCTGGAGTCATCGAAGAGGACAGGGAAATTCACCCCTCCACTTT. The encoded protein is CAWSHRRGQGNSPLHF.

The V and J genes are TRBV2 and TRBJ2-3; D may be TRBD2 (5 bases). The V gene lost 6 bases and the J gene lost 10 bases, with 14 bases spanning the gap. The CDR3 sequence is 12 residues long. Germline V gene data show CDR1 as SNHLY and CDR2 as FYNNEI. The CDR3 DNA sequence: TGTGCCAGCAGGGGAGACTGGGATCCGCAGTATTTT. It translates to CASRGDWDPQYF.

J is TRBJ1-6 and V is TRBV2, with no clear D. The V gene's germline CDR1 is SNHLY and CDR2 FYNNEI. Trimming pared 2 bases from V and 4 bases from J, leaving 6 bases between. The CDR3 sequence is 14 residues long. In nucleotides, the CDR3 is TGTGCCAGCAGTGAAACGGATTATAATTCACCCCTCCACTTT. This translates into CASSETDYNSPLHF.

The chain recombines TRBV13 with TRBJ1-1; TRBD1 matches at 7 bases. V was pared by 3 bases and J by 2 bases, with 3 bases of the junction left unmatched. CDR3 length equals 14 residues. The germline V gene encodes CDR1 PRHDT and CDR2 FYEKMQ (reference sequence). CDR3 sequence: CASSFGTVNTEAFF. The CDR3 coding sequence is TGTGCCAGCAGCTTCGGGACAGTTAACACTGAAGCTTTCTTT. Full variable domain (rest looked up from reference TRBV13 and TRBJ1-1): AAGVIQSPRHLIKEKRETATLKCYPIPRHDTVYWYQQGPGQDPQFLISFYEKMQSDKGSIPDRFSAQQFSDYHSELNMSSLELGDSALYFCASSFGTVNTEAFFGQGTRLTVV.

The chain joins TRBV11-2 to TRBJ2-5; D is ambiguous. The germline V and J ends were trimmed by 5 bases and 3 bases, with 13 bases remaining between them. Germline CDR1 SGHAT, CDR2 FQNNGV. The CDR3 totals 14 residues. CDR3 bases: TGTGCCAGCAGCCCAGCCGACATCGAAGAGACCCAGTACTTC. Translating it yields CASSPADIEETQYF.

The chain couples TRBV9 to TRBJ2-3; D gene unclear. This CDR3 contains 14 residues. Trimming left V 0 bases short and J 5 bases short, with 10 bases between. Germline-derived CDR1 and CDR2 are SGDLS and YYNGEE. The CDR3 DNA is TGTGCCAGCAGCGTAGAGGGCCAGCGAGATACGCAGTATTTT. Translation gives CASSVEGQRDTQYF.

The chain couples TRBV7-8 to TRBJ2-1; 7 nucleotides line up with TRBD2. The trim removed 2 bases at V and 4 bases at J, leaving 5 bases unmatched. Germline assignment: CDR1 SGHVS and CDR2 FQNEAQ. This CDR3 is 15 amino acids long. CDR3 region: CASSLLAAEYNEQFF. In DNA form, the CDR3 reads TGTGCCAGCAGCTTACTAGCGGCGGAGTACAATGAGCAGTTCTTC.

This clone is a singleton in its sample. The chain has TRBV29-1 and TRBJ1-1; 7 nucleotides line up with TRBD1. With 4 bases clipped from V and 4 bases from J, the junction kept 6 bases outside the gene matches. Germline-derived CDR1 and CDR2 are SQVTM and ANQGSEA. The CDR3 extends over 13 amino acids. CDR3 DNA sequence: TGCAGCGTTGGATTGCCAGGGGGCACTGAAGCTTTCTTT. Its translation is CSVGLPGGTEAFF.

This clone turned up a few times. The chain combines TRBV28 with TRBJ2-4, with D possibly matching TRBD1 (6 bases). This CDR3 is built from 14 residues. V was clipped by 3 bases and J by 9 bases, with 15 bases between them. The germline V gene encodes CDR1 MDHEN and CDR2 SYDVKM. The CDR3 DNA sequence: TGTGCCAGCAGTTTGCGAGGGGGAAACGGCATTCAGTACTTC. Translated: CASSLRGGNGIQYF.